Shown below are 27 T cell receptor beta chains from a single sample sequenced in a study of cytotoxic CD8 clonotypes in ibrutinib-treated CLL. TCRdb's copy holds only in-frame clones and misses some; the assay was immunoSEQ multiplex PCR. The table has 35,000 to 55,000 clones, around 73% seen once; the top ten hold 10% to 15%. Source: PBMCs, taken after 12 months of ibrutinib treatment. These receptor sequences come from a human donor with chronic lymphocytic leukemia.

The rearrangement joins TRBV30 to TRBJ1-2; tentative D call: TRBD1 (5 bases). The CDR3 covers 15 residues. V was trimmed by 0 bases and J by 8 bases, leaving 19 bases between them. CDR1 GTSNPN and CDR2 SVGIG come from the germline V gene (reference sequence). The CDR3 loop is CAWSVKRVGEQGYTF. In DNA form, the CDR3 reads TGTGCCTGGAGTGTAAAGAGGGTAGGGGAACAGGGCTACACCTTC.

V gene TRBV6-5 combines with J gene TRBJ1-2; unclear D gene. Trimming shortened V by 4 bases and J by 8 bases, and 14 bases separated the two germline ends. Germline V lookup: CDR1 MNHEY, CDR2 SVGAGI. This CDR3 has 13 amino acids. Written as DNA, the CDR3 is TGTGCCAGCAGTTTGTCCCTTTCTGGAGGCTACACCTTC. This gives the protein CASSLSLSGGYTF.

CDR3 coding DNA: TGTGCCAGCAGCTTGGACAACAATCAGCCCCAGCATTTT. It translates to CASSLDNNQPQHF. The rearrangement uses TRBV13 and TRBJ1-5; D may be TRBD1 (5 bases). The CDR3 runs to 13 residues. Germline V gene sequence: CDR1 PRHDT, CDR2 FYEKMQ (reference sequence). Trimming removed 3 bases at V and 3 bases at J, with 6 bases between. The complete variable domain, with remaining parts taken from reference TRBV13 and TRBJ1-5, reads AAGVIQSPRHLIKEKRETATLKCYPIPRHDTVYWYQQGPGQDPQFLISFYEKMQSDKGSIPDRFSAQQFSDYHSELNMSSLELGDSALYFCASSLDNNQPQHFGDGTRLSIL.

The CDR3 reads CASGLGAGFGQGSHVFQETQYF. CDR3 nucleotide sequence: TGTGCTAGTGGTTTGGGTGCGGGGTTTGGACAGGGCTCGCATGTGTTTCAAGAGACCCAGTACTTC. The rearrangement joins TRBV12-5 to TRBJ2-5, with 8 bases that match TRBD1. Germline V CDR1 and CDR2: LGHNT, FRNRAP. The CDR3 loop spans 22 amino acids. Unmatched junction bases numbered 24, after V lost 1 base and J lost 2 bases.

This chain connects TRBV5-4 to TRBJ2-3, with D possibly being TRBD2 (6 bases). Trimming shortened V by 5 bases and J by 4 bases, and 11 bases separated the two germline ends. The CDR3 is 13 amino acids. CDR1 SGHNT and CDR2 YYREEE come from the germline V gene (reference sequence). As DNA, the CDR3 is TGTGCCAGCAGTGGGACTTGGGCAGATACGCAGTATTTT. As protein: CASSGTWADTQYF.

Only a few counts were recorded for this clone. The chain couples TRBV11-2 to TRBJ1-2, with 11 bases aligning to TRBD1. Germline V gives CDR1 SGHAT, CDR2 FQNNGV. This CDR3 comprises 13 residues. V was pared by 5 bases and J by 6 bases, with 2 bases of the junction left unmatched. The DNA of the CDR3 is TGTGCCAGCAGCCGGGACAGGGGGAATGGCTACACCTTC. Translating gives CASSRDRGNGYTF.

The chain uses TRBV28 and TRBJ2-5, with TRBD2 as a possible D gene (5 bases). CDR3 length: 15 amino acids. Deletions cut 4 bases from V and 2 bases from J, with 14 bases between. The V gene's germline CDR1 is MDHEN and CDR2 SYDVKM. The CDR3 DNA sequence: TGTGCCAGCAGTTCGGACGGAGGTTTTCAAGAGACCCAGTACTTC. Its protein product is CASSSDGGFQETQYF.

The chain recombines TRBV19 with TRBJ1-2, with D hard to call. This CDR3 has 13 residues. CDR1 is LNHDA and CDR2 is SQIVND in the germline V gene (reference sequence). V was shortened by 4 bases and J by 1 base, with 7 bases between the two germline ends. The DNA for the CDR3 is TGTGCCAGTAGTAGGACGGTTAACTATGGCTACACCTTC. Encoded protein: CASSRTVNYGYTF.

The CDR3 region is CASSAEDTQYF. The DNA for the CDR3 is TGTGCCAGCAGCGCAGAAGATACGCAGTATTTT. This chain joins TRBV5-6 and TRBJ2-3; D is unclear. This CDR3 has 11 amino acids. Germline-derived CDR1 and CDR2 are SGHDT and YYEEEE. Trimming took 4 bases from V and 5 from J, leaving 5 bases between them.

This clone was seen a handful of times. The genes are TRBV11-3 and TRBJ2-1, with TRBD2 matching 13 bases. V trimming: 5 bases; J trimming: 6 bases; junction bases outside the gene matches: 7. The CDR3 consists of 16 residues. In germline, CDR1 is SGHNT, CDR2 YENEEA. CDR3 sequence: CASSLHTSGGVNEQFF. CDR3 nucleotides: TGTGCCAGCAGCCTACATACTAGCGGGGGGGTCAATGAGCAGTTCTTC.

The V gene is TRBV6-1, the J gene TRBJ1-3; 8 bases line up with TRBD1. J gave up 4 bases and V 6 bases, and 5 bases lay outside the gene matches. Per germline, CDR1 MNHNS and CDR2 SASEGT. The CDR3 runs to 14 residues. CDR3 region: CASRIQGAGNTIYF. In nucleotides, the CDR3 is TGTGCCAGCAGGATCCAGGGGGCCGGAAACACCATATATTTT.

This chain uses TRBV18 with TRBJ1-4; D call uncertain. Looked up from germline, CDR1 is KGHSH and CDR2 is LQKENI. Trimming took off 3 bases at V and 0 bases at J, with 11 bases between the two ends. This CDR3 is 16 amino acids long. CDR3 sequence: CASSPRVSSTNEKLFF. In DNA, the CDR3 is TGTGCCAGCTCACCGAGGGTGTCTTCAACTAATGAAAAACTGTTTTTT.

This clone occurred a few times. The chain couples TRBV14 to TRBJ2-1, with D possibly being TRBD1 or TRBD2 (5 bases each). The V gene's germline CDR1 is SGHDN and CDR2 FVKESK. V was shortened by 3 bases and J by 6 bases, with 15 bases between the two germline ends. This CDR3 comprises 15 residues. The CDR3 bases are TGTGCCAGCAGCCACGAGACGGGGACCGGCAATGAGCAGTTCTTC. It translates to CASSHETGTGNEQFF.

The rearrangement joins TRBV6-5 to TRBJ2-5; the match to TRBD2 covers 9 bases. J lost 4 bases, V lost 0 bases, and 6 bases had no gene match. Germline V gene sequence: CDR1 MNHEY, CDR2 SVGAGI. CDR3 length: 16 residues. CDR3: CASSYSAGGLGETQYF. The CDR3 region has the DNA TGTGCCAGCAGTTACTCCGCGGGGGGGCTCGGAGAGACCCAGTACTTC.

The chain employs TRBV6-8 and TRBJ2-7; 8 nucleotides align to TRBD2. Trimming cost V 0 bases and J 0 bases; bases outside gene matches: 13. Germline V gene data show CDR1 as MNHGY and CDR2 as SAAAGT. This CDR3 contains 19 residues. The CDR3 here is CASSYSKRGGLGSSYEQYF. CDR3 DNA: TGTGCCAGCAGTTACTCGAAACGGGGGGGCCTCGGAAGCTCCTACGAGCAGTACTTC.

The chain combines TRBV9 with TRBJ2-2; 14 bases fit TRBD2. The CDR3 runs 19 residues. Trimming took 1 base from V and 0 from J; bases not matched to a gene: 5. Germline CDR1 SGDLS, CDR2 YYNGEE. The CDR3 spells CASSVSGLAGGANTGELFF. The CDR3 DNA is TGTGCCAGCAGCGTATCTGGACTAGCGGGGGGCGCGAACACCGGGGAGCTGTTTTTT.

This sequence joins TRBV6-5 and TRBJ1-6, with 10 bases fitting TRBD1. V shed 5 bases and J 13 bases; nucleotides not matched to a gene: 8. Germline-derived CDR1 and CDR2 are MNHEY and SVGAGI. The CDR3 is made up of 14 amino acids. CDR3 DNA: TGTGCCAGCAGTATCCGGGACAGGGGAGGTCCCCTCCACTTT. It encodes CASSIRDRGGPLHF.

The chain couples TRBV6-6 to TRBJ2-1; 9 bases map to TRBD2. V lost 7 bases to trimming and J lost 2 bases; unmatched junction nucleotides: 9. Germline V lookup: CDR1 MNHNY, CDR2 SVGAGI (reference sequence). CDR3 length: 16 amino acids. CDR3 bases: TGTGCCAGCACATTAGGGCGGGGGGGTACCTACAATGAGCAGTTCTTC. Translated, it gives CASTLGRGGTYNEQFF.

The CDR3 here is CASSPQGANYGYTF. CDR3 in DNA: TGTGCCAGCAGCCCGCAGGGGGCTAACTATGGCTACACCTTC. The chain couples TRBV7-2 to TRBJ1-2; 7 bases agree with TRBD1. With 5 bases clipped from V and 0 bases from J, the junction kept 3 bases outside the gene matches. The CDR3 is 14 amino acids. CDR1 and CDR2 (germline): SGHTA, FQGNSA.

The chain uses TRBV5-1 and TRBJ1-4; D not certain. V was pared by 3 bases and J by 0 bases, with 3 bases between. CDR3 length equals 13 residues. Germline CDR1 and CDR2: SGHRS and YFSETQ. The CDR3 loop reads CASSSSTNEKLFF. Written as DNA, the CDR3 is TGCGCCAGCAGCTCCTCAACTAATGAAAAACTGTTTTTT.

This chain joins TRBV6-5 and TRBJ2-7; possible D gene TRBD2, 6 bases. The V end was cut by 0 bases, the J end by 2 bases, with 8 bases between. Germline CDR1 reads MNHEY; CDR2 reads SVGAGI. The CDR3 spans 14 residues. The CDR3 nucleotides read TGTGCCAGCAGTTACTCCGCGGGGCCCTACGAGCAGTACTTC. It codes for CASSYSAGPYEQYF.

This clone appeared once. The rearrangement links TRBV7-8 to TRBJ2-2; maybe TRBD1 (6 bases). CDR1 and CDR2 from the germline V gene are SGHVS and FQNEAQ. This CDR3 is built from 14 residues. Between the trimmed V and J ends, which lost 3 bases and 3 bases, there was a span of 8 bases. DNA for the CDR3: TGTGCCAGCAGCTTCAGGGGAGACACCGGGGAGCTGTTTTTT. Its protein is CASSFRGDTGELFF.

The rearrangement joins TRBV9 to TRBJ2-1; D is undetermined. V was trimmed by 4 bases and J by 5 bases, leaving 16 bases between them. The CDR3 is 15 amino acids. Looked up from germline, CDR1 is SGDLS and CDR2 is YYNGEE. This chain's CDR3 is CASSTDSAVHNEQFF. In nucleotides, the CDR3 is TGTGCCAGCAGCACAGACTCAGCCGTCCACAATGAGCAGTTCTTC.

The rearrangement joins TRBV6-5 to TRBJ2-7; 9 positions match TRBD2. The CDR3 runs 15 residues. The germline CDR1 and CDR2 sequences are MNHEY and SVGAGI. J lost 4 bases, V lost 0 bases, and 4 bases had no gene match. This chain's CDR3 is CASSYSAGGPYEQYF. The CDR3 DNA is TGTGCCAGCAGTTACTCGGCGGGGGGGCCGTACGAGCAGTACTTC.

This chain connects TRBV29-1 to TRBJ1-2, with 10 bases that match TRBD1. The CDR3 has 13 amino acids. V shed 4 bases, J shed 11 bases, and the junction held 10 bases outside the gene matches. The germline V gene has CDR1 SQVTM and CDR2 ANQGSEA. The CDR3 loop reads CSVGRPGQGKYTF. CDR3 in DNA: TGCAGCGTTGGGCGACCGGGACAGGGGAAATACACCTTC.

This chain connects TRBV18 to TRBJ2-5; 9 nucleotides align to TRBD1. The germline CDR1 and CDR2 sequences are KGHSH and LQKENI. V shed 3 bases, J shed 5 bases, and the junction held 10 bases outside the gene matches. CDR3 length: 16 amino acids. The CDR3 DNA sequence: TGTGCCAGCTCACCTATGGGACAGGGATTGGGTGAGACCCAGTACTTC. This translates into CASSPMGQGLGETQYF.

V usage is TRBV7-9 and J usage is TRBJ2-3, with D perhaps being TRBD1 or TRBD2 (7 bases each). V was pared by 5 bases and J by 3 bases, with 18 bases between. Per germline, CDR1 SEHNR and CDR2 FQNEAQ (reference sequence). The CDR3 has 16 residues. CDR3 in DNA: TGTGCCAGCAGCCCTCCAGGGGGGGATCGAACAGATACGCAGTATTTT. Translation: CASSPPGGDRTDTQYF.